The present TCR beta chain was sequenced within a study of blood T cells in healthy people across ages. Extraction yielded at least 6 micrograms of total RNA per sample. Next came a second PCR, run for about 7 to 11 cycles, which used a sample-barcoded 5' primer along with a J-beta primer mix. Tagging of each cDNA molecule was performed by a template-switch adaptor with 12 random nucleotides. Samples each returned at least 3 million CDR3-containing paired-end reads. A single record per CDR3 protein comes from TCRdb applying MiXCR to the 5' RACE reads. There are hundreds of thousands of distinct CDR3 sequences in the sample; around half occur only once, and around a third lies in the top ten. V lost 2 bases and J lost 5; bases outside the gene matches: 12. Germline V gives CDR1 SGHTA, CDR2 FQGNSA. This CDR3 is built from 17 residues.

The chain uses TRBV7-2 and TRBJ2-7, with 10 bases aligning to TRBD2. The sequencing sample was made of blood. The sequence was obtained from a woman aged 55-69 years in good health. The CDR3 bases are TGTGCCAGCAGCTTACTCCCCCCCGGGCTAGCGGGAGACGAGCAGTACTTC. It encodes CASSLLPPGLAGDEQYF.